This entry lists 23 T cell receptor beta chains sequenced from one sample in a study of blood T cell repertoires in COVID-19. The method was immunoSEQ multiplex PCR; TCRdb's version includes in-frame clones alone and lacks a portion of them. The table shows 140,000 to 150,000 clones, with about 90% occurring only once. Sequenced material: peripheral blood. The source of these receptors is a human donor in a cohort sampled during active COVID-19.

V is TRBV5-1 and J is TRBJ1-2; 11 bases agree with TRBD1. Germline V lookup: CDR1 SGHRS, CDR2 YFSETQ. The CDR3 sequence is 16 residues long. V was clipped by 4 bases and J by 4 bases; unmatched bases: 9. In DNA, the CDR3 is TGCGCCAGCAGCCGGACAGGGGGCCTCATTGGCTATGGCTACACCTTC. It translates to CASSRTGGLIGYGYTF.

V is TRBV28 and J is TRBJ1-2, with a tentative D call TRBD1 (5 bases). Germline-derived CDR1 and CDR2 are MDHEN and SYDVKM. The CDR3 has 14 residues. Trimming pared 7 bases from V and 7 bases from J, leaving 19 bases between. The chain's CDR3 is CASTSLPGTRGYTF. The CDR3 DNA sequence: TGTGCCAGCACCTCACTCCCGGGGACTCGTGGCTACACCTTC.

CDR3 residues: CASSRPGGTSYEQYF. The CDR3 DNA follows: TGTGCCAGCAGCCGGCCGGGAGGGACTTCCTACGAGCAGTACTTC. The rearrangement joins TRBV5-4 to TRBJ2-7, with TRBD2 identical over 8 bases. After removal of 4 bases from V and 1 base from J, the junction contained 7 bases not matched to a gene. The germline V gene encodes CDR1 SGHNT and CDR2 YYREEE (reference sequence). This CDR3 has 15 amino acids. Looking up the rest from reference TRBV5-4 and TRBJ2-7 gives the full variable domain: ETGVTQSPTHLIKTRGQQVTLRCSSQSGHNTVSWYQQALGQGPQFIFQYYREEENGRGNFPPRFSGLQFPNYSSELNVNALELDDSALYLCASSRPGGTSYEQYFGPGTRLTVT.

Details on this clone: Additional DNA sequences in this sample encode the identical CDR3. V gene TRBV30 combines with J gene TRBJ1-6; D is unresolved. This CDR3 has 14 residues. Germline V gives CDR1 GTSNPN, CDR2 SVGIG (reference sequence). With 3 bases removed from V and 0 bases from J, the gap between germline ends came to 6 bases. As DNA, the CDR3 is TGTGCCTGGAGCCCCAGCTCCTATAATTCACCCCTCCACTTT. Its protein is CAWSPSSYNSPLHF.

The chain carries TRBV19 and TRBJ1-1; weak D call: TRBD1 (6 bases). Germline CDR1 and CDR2: LNHDA and SQIVND (reference sequence). The CDR3 consists of 15 residues. Trimming pared 0 bases from V and 1 base from J, leaving 9 bases between. As DNA, the CDR3 is TGTGCCAGTAGTATAGATGCAGGGGCGAACACTGAAGCTTTCTTT. This encodes CASSIDAGANTEAFF.

The chain recombines TRBV7-9 with TRBJ2-3, with 10 nucleotides matching TRBD2. Germline-derived CDR1 and CDR2 are SEHNR and FQNEAQ (reference sequence). The V segment lost 8 bases and the J segment 6 bases; nucleotides outside the gene matches: 11. The CDR3 is 15 amino acids. The CDR3 DNA sequence: TGTGCCAGCTATAAAAGCGGGGGGGCCCGGGATACGCAGTATTTT. This codes for CASYKSGGARDTQYF.

The rearrangement uses TRBV7-6 and TRBJ2-7, with 12 bases aligning to TRBD1. The CDR3 is 15 amino acids. V was pared by 5 bases and J by 7 bases, with 9 bases of the junction left unmatched. Germline V gene lookup returns CDR1 SGHVS and CDR2 FNYEAQ. CDR3 sequence reads: CASSLGGDRGQEQYF. The CDR3 region has the DNA TGTGCCAGCAGCCTAGGGGGGGACAGGGGGCAGGAGCAGTACTTC.

CDR3 bases: TGTGCCAGCAGTTCGGGGACAGGGAGTTCACCCCTCCACTTT. This sequence encodes CASSSGTGSSPLHF. V usage is TRBV28 and J usage is TRBJ1-6; 9 bases map to TRBD1. Germline CDR1 is MDHEN and CDR2 is SYDVKM. The CDR3 loop spans 14 amino acids. V lost 4 bases to trimming and J lost 9 bases; unmatched junction nucleotides: 4.

The gene calls are TRBV10-2 and TRBJ1-5; weak D call: TRBD1 (5 bases). Deletions cut 3 bases from V and 1 base from J, with 13 bases between. Germline V gives CDR1 WSHSY, CDR2 SAAADI. This CDR3 spans 16 amino acids. DNA for the CDR3: TGCGCCAGCAGTGATTCAGGGATATCCAGCAATCAGCCCCAGCATTTT. This gives the protein CASSDSGISSNQPQHF.

This chain links TRBV20-1 with TRBJ2-1; TRBD2 agrees at 8 bases. CDR1 and CDR2 (germline): DFQATT, SNEGSKA (reference sequence). V was pared by 3 bases and J by 5 bases, with 12 bases of the junction left unmatched. This CDR3 is built from 16 residues. The CDR3 region is CSASPTTGLVNNEQFF. For the CDR3, the DNA is TGCAGTGCTAGTCCAACTACGGGACTAGTAAACAATGAGCAGTTCTTC.

V usage is TRBV13 and J usage is TRBJ2-7; possible D gene TRBD1, 6 bases. Trimming pared 1 base from V and 3 bases from J, leaving 13 bases between. This CDR3 has 15 residues. Per germline, CDR1 PRHDT and CDR2 FYEKMQ (reference sequence). The DNA of the CDR3 is TGTGCCAGCAGCTTAGTACAGGGAGCTTTCTACGAGCAGTACTTC. Translated: CASSLVQGAFYEQYF.

This chain connects TRBV2 to TRBJ2-7; a weak D match, TRBD2 (6 bases). The V end lost 7 bases, the J end lost 12 bases, and 22 bases lay between the germline ends. The CDR3 contains 13 residues. The germline gives CDR1 SNHLY, CDR2 FYNNEI. The CDR3, as DNA: TGTGCCAGCAAGGGTAGCCAAAGGGTCGGGGGGTACTTC. It encodes CASKGSQRVGGYF.

The gene calls are TRBV7-8 and TRBJ2-1; 8 nucleotides agree with TRBD2. Germline trimming cut 6 bases from V and 2 bases from J; bases unmatched to any gene: 6. Germline V gives CDR1 SGHVS, CDR2 FQNEAQ. The CDR3 is made up of 15 amino acids. CDR3: CASRSGGGTYNEQFF. DNA of the CDR3: TGTGCCAGCAGGAGCGGCGGGGGGACCTACAATGAGCAGTTCTTC.

The chain combines TRBV2 with TRBJ1-6; 9 bases are a match to TRBD1. Per germline, CDR1 SNHLY and CDR2 FYNNEI. The V and J ends lost 3 bases and 9 bases, in that order; junction bases with no gene match: 3. This CDR3 contains 14 residues. CDR3 coding DNA: TGTGCCAGCAGTGACGGACAGGGGATTTCACCCCTCCACTTT. Its protein is CASSDGQGISPLHF.

The V and J genes are TRBV28 and TRBJ1-1; D ambiguous. The CDR3 runs to 15 residues. Deletions cut 5 bases from V and 2 bases from J, with 15 bases between. Germline CDR1 is MDHEN and CDR2 is SYDVKM. The CDR3 region has the DNA TGTGCCAGCAGTCTTAACCTTCAGGTTAACACTGAAGCTTTCTTT. It is translated as CASSLNLQVNTEAFF.

The chain has TRBV7-6 and TRBJ2-2; 13 nucleotides agree with TRBD2. The J segment lost 6 bases and the V segment lost 5 bases, leaving 6 bases of the junction unmatched. The CDR3 has 16 residues. Germline CDR1 and CDR2: SGHVS and FNYEAQ. The CDR3 nucleotides are TGTGCCAGCAGCACTACTAGCGGGAGGGATGCCGGGGAGCTGTTTTTT. Amino acid sequence: CASSTTSGRDAGELFF.

The chain uses TRBV2 and TRBJ2-7; D may be TRBD2 (5 bases). This CDR3 comprises 15 residues. The V and J ends lost 7 bases and 4 bases respectively, with 20 bases between them. Germline V lookup: CDR1 SNHLY, CDR2 FYNNEI. The DNA of the CDR3 is TGTGCCAGCATTTCCATGCCCGGACGGGGATACGAGCAGTACTTC. Translated, it gives CASISMPGRGYEQYF.

This clone is a singleton in its sample. The CDR3 DNA reads as TGTGCCAGCAGCCCACCCGACAGTCCTTCCTACGAGCAGTACTTC. It codes for CASSPPDSPSYEQYF. V and J are TRBV5-6 and TRBJ2-7, with D possibly matching TRBD1 (5 bases). V shed 4 bases and J shed 1 base, with 15 bases lying between them. The CDR3 extends over 15 amino acids. Germline V gene sequence: CDR1 SGHDT, CDR2 YYEEEE.

The rearrangement links TRBV5-6 to TRBJ2-5, with a possible D match to TRBD2 (6 bases). CDR3 length: 16 residues. Germline lookup yields CDR1 SGHDT and CDR2 YYEEEE. Trimming removed 1 base from V and 5 bases from J, with 18 bases in between. CDR3 sequence reads: CASSLSGEVTAETQYF. Here the CDR3 DNA reads TGTGCCAGCAGCTTGTCGGGGGAGGTTACGGCGGAGACCCAGTACTTC.

The CDR3 region is CASSRRGTSTDTQYF. Here the CDR3 DNA reads TGTGCCAGCAGCCGCAGGGGAACTAGCACAGATACGCAGTATTTT. The rearrangement links TRBV11-3 to TRBJ2-3; perhaps TRBD1 as D (6 bases). The germline V and J ends were trimmed by 5 bases and 0 bases, with 12 bases remaining between them. Germline loops: CDR1 SGHNT, CDR2 YENEEA. The CDR3 totals 15 residues.

V is TRBV28 and J is TRBJ2-1, with D possibly matching TRBD1 (5 bases). This CDR3 region has 11 residues. The V and J ends lost 8 bases and 6 bases respectively, with 8 bases between them. The germline V gene has CDR1 MDHEN and CDR2 SYDVKM. The CDR3 reads CASGHSNEQFF. DNA of the CDR3: TGTGCCAGCGGACACAGCAATGAGCAGTTCTTC.

This chain uses TRBV2 with TRBJ1-2; D ambiguous. Germline assignment: CDR1 SNHLY and CDR2 FYNNEI. The CDR3 spans 11 residues. Trimming shortened V by 7 bases and J by 2 bases, and 5 bases separated the two germline ends. CDR3 DNA: TGTGCCAGCAACTTAAACTATGGCTACACCTTC. This sequence encodes CASNLNYGYTF.

The chain links TRBV7-3 to TRBJ1-6; D remains unclear. The CDR3 contains 15 residues. Trimming removed 0 bases at V and 0 bases at J, with 3 bases between. Germline CDR1 and CDR2: SGHTA and FQGTGA. CDR3 in DNA: TGTGCCAGCAGCTTAACTAGCTCCTATAATTCACCCCTCCACTTT. Protein: CASSLTSSYNSPLHF.